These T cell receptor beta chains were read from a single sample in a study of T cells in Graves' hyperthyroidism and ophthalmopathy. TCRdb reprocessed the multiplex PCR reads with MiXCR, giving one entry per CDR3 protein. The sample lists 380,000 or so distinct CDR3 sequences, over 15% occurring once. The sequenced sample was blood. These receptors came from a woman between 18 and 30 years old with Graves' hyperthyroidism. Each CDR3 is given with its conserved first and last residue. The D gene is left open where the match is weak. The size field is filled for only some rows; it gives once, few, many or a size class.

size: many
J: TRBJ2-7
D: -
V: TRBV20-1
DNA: TGCAGTGTTAGACCCGTCAGGGGCTACGAGCAGTACTTC
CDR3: CSVRPVRGYEQYF

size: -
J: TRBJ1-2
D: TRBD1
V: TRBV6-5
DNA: TGTGCCAGCAGTTATACAGGGGGCACCTATGGCTACACCTTC
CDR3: CASSYTGGTYGYTF

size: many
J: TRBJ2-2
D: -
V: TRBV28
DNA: TGTGCCAGCAGTTTGGGGATTGCGAACACCGGGGAGCTGTTTTTT
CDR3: CASSLGIANTGELFF

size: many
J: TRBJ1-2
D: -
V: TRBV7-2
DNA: TGTGCCAGCAGCCAAGCGGGTAATGGCTACACCTTC
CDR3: CASSQAGNGYTF

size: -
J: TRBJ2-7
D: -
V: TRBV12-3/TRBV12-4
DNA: TGTGCCAGCAGTTCCCGCACTGGGGTCTCCTACGAGCAGTACTTC
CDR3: CASSSRTGVSYEQYF

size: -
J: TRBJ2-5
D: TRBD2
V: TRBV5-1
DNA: TGCGCCAGCAGCTCTACGAGGTCCGGGACTAGCGACGAGACCCAGTACTTC
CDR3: CASSSTRSGTSDETQYF

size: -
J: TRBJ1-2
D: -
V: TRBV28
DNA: TGTGCCAGCAGTTACCCCACAGGGCGTCCGGGCTACACCTTC
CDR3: CASSYPTGRPGYTF

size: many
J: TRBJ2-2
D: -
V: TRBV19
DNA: TGTGCCAGTAGTCAGCTACGCGGGGAGCTGTTTTTT
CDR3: CASSQLRGELFF

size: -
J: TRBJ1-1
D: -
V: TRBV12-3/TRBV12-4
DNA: TGTGCCAGCAGTCAAACGACGGTGAACACTGAAGCTTTCTTT
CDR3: CASSQTTVNTEAFF

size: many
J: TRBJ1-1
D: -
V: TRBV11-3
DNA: TGTGCCAGCAGCTTGTCTCGGGGCACTGAAGCTTTCTTT
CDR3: CASSLSRGTEAFF

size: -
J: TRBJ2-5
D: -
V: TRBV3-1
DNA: TGTGCCAGCAGCCCCGGTGGCAGCAAAGAGACCCAGTACTTC
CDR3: CASSPGGSKETQYF

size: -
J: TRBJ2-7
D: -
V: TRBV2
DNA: TGTGCCAGCACGATTGCCTACGAGCAGTACTTC
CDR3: CASTIAYEQYF

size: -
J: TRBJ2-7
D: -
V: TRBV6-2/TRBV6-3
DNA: TGTGCCAGCAGTTGGTTAGGGCCTTCCTACGAGCAGTACTTC
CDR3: CASSWLGPSYEQYF

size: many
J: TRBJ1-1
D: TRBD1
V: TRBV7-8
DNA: TGTGCCAGCAGCTTAGAGGGACAGATGAACACTGAAGCTTTCTTT
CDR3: CASSLEGQMNTEAFF

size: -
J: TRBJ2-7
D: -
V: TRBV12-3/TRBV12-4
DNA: TGTGCCAGCAGTTTAAAGCTAGCTTCGGTGCAGTACTTC
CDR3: CASSLKLASVQYF

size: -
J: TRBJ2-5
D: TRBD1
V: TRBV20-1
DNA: TGCAGTGCCCCCACAGGGGCGCTTGAGACCCAGTACTTC
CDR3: CSAPTGALETQYF

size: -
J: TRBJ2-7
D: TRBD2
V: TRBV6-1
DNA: TGTGCCAGCAGTGCCTCTAGCGGGAGGCCCGACGAGCAGTACTTC
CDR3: CASSASSGRPDEQYF

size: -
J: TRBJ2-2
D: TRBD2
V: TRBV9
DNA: TGTGCCAGCAGCGCAAGCGGGGTATTTATCGGGGAGCTGTTTTTT
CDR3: CASSASGVFIGELFF

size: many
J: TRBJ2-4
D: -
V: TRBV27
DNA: TGTGCCAGCAGTTTACCCGCGGGCATTCAGTACTTC
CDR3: CASSLPAGIQYF

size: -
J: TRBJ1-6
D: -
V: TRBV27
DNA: TGTGCCAGCAGTTTACTAGTAAATAATTCACCCCTCCACTTT
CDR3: CASSLLVNNSPLHF

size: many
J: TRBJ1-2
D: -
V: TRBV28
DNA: TGTGCCACCCACCTACCCGGGGGTGGCTACACCTTC
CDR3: CATHLPGGGYTF

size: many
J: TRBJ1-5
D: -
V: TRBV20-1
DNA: TGCAGTGCTAGCGGCAGCTATAGCAATCAGCCCCAGCATTTT
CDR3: CSASGSYSNQPQHF

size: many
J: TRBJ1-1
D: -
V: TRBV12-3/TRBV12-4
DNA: TGTGCCAGCAGCCACCCGGGGGGCCGGACGAACACTGAAGCTTTCTTT
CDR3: CASSHPGGRTNTEAFF

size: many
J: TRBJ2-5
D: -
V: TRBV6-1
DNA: TGTGCCAGCACCCCGGGCCCACCGGAGGCCCAGTACTTC
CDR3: CASTPGPPEAQYF

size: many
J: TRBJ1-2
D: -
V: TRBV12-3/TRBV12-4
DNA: TGTGCCATCCCGGGGGACTCCGGCTACACCTTC
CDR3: CAIPGDSGYTF

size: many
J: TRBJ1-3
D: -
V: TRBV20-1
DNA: TGCAGTGCTATGGGCGCATTCTCTGGAAACACCATATATTTT
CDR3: CSAMGAFSGNTIYF

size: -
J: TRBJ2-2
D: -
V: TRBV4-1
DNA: TGCGCCAGCAGCCCCTGGCCCAGGGAGACCGGGGAGCTGTTTTTT
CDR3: CASSPWPRETGELFF

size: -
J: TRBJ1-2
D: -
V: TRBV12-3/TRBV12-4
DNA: TGTGCCAGCAGTTTAGGTACAGGGAGCTATCGCTACACCTTC
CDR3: CASSLGTGSYRYTF

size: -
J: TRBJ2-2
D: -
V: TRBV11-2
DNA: TGTGCCAGCAGCTGGGGGGCCACCGGGGAGCTGTTTTTT
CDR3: CASSWGATGELFF

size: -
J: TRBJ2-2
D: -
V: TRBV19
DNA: TGTGCCAGTAGTATACCGAACACCGGGGAGCTGTTTTTT
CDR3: CASSIPNTGELFF

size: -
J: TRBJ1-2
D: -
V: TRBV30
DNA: TGTGCCTGGACAGGGGCCCAATACCGAGGACTGGGCTACACCTTC
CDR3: CAWTGAQYRGLGYTF

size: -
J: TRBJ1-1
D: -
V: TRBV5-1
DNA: TGCGCCAGCAGCACAAAGTACAGGAACACTGAAGCTTGCTTT
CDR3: CASSTKYRNTEACF

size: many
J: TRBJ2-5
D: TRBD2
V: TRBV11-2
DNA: TGTGCCAGCAGCTTGCGGGGGGACATGCAGACCCAGTACTTC
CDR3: CASSLRGDMQTQYF

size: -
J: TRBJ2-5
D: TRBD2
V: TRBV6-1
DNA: TGTGCCAGCGCCCTAGCGGGAGGGTCCCCTGAGACCCAGTACTTC
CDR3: CASALAGGSPETQYF

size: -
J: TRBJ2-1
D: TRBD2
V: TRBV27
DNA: TGTGCCAGCAGTTCGCCTAGCGGGGCCTCCTACAATGAGCAGTTCTTC
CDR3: CASSSPSGASYNEQFF

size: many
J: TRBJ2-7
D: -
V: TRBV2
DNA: TGTGCCAGCAGGGGGCTCGAGCAGTACTTC
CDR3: CASRGLEQYF

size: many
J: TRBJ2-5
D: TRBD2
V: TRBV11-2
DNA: TGTGCCAGCAGAAGGATCCTAGCGGGAAGGGGAGAGACCCAGTACTTC
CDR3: CASRRILAGRGETQYF

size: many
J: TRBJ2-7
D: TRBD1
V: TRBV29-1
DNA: TGCAGCGGGGGACAGGAGCCCTACGAGCAGTACTTC
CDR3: CSGGQEPYEQYF

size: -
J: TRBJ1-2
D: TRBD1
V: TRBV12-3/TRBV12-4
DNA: TGTGCCAGCAGACCGCAGGGACAGGGCGATAACTATGGCTACACCTTC
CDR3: CASRPQGQGDNYGYTF

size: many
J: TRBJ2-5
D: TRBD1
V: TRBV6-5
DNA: TGTGCCAGCATATTCCCCGGGACAGAGGAAGAGACCCAGTACTTC
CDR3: CASIFPGTEEETQYF

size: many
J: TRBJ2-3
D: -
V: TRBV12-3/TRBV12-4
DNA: TGTGCCAGCAGTTTATGGGGGGCGCGGGCAGATACGCAGTATTTT
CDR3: CASSLWGARADTQYF

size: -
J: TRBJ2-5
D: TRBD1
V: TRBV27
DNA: TGTGCCAGCAGTGACCGGAGGACAGGGTGGGAGACCCAGTACTTC
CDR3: CASSDRRTGWETQYF

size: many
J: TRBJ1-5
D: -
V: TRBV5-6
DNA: TGTGCCAGCAGCCTGGCCGGGGAGTGGTATCAGCCCCAGCATTTT
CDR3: CASSLAGEWYQPQHF

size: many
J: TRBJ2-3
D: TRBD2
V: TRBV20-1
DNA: TGCAGTGCCCCCGTCGGGGATATGGGCGGGGGTACAGATACGCAGTATTTT
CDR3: CSAPVGDMGGGTDTQYF

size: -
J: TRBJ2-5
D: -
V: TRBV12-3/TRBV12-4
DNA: TGTGCCAGCTCGGACCCCTCCCGTGGGGAGACCCAGTACTTC
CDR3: CASSDPSRGETQYF

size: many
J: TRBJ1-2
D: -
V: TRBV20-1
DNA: TGCAGTGCTAAGGTGGCTAACTATGGCTACACCTTC
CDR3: CSAKVANYGYTF

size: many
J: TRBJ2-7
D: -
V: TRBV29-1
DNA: TGCAGCGTTGGGACAGACTACGAGCAGTACTTC
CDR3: CSVGTDYEQYF

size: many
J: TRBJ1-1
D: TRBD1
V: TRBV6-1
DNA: TGTGCCAGCATGTGGGCAGGGGGCACTGAAGCTTTCTTT
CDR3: CASMWAGGTEAFF

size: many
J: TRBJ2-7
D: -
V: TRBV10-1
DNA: TGCGCCAGCAGTGATGGTACTTACGAGCAGTACTTC
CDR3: CASSDGTYEQYF

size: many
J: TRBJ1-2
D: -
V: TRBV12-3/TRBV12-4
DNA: TGTGCCAGCAGGGCCCCGGGACCTCTCTATGGCTACACCTTC
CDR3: CASRAPGPLYGYTF

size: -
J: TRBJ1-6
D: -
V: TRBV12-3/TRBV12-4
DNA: TGTGCCAGCAGTTTCGGGGTAACTTCACCCCTCCACTTT
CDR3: CASSFGVTSPLHF

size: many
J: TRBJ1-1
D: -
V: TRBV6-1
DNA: TGTGCCACCTACTTAGGTTCTGGGGACACTGAAGCTTTCTTT
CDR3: CATYLGSGDTEAFF

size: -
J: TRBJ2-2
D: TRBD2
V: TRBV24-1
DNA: TGTGCCTCCAGTGTCCCACCGGGACTATCGGGGGAGTCGGACACCGGGGAGCTGTTTTTT
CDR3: CASSVPPGLSGESDTGELFF